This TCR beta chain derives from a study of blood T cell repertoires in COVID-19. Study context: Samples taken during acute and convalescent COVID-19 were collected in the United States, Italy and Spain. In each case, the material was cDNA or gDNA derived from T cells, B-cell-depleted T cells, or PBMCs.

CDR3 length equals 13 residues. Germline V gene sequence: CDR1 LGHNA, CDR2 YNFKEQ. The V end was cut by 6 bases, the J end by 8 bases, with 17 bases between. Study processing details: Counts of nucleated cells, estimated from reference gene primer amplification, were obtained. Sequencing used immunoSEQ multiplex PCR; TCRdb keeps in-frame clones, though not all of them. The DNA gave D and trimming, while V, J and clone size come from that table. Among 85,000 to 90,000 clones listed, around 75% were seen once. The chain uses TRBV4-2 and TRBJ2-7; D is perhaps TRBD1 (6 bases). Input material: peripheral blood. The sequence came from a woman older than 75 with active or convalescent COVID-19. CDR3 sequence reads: CASRTQGNQKQYF. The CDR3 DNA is TGTGCCAGCAGGACACAGGGAAATCAAAAGCAGTACTTC.